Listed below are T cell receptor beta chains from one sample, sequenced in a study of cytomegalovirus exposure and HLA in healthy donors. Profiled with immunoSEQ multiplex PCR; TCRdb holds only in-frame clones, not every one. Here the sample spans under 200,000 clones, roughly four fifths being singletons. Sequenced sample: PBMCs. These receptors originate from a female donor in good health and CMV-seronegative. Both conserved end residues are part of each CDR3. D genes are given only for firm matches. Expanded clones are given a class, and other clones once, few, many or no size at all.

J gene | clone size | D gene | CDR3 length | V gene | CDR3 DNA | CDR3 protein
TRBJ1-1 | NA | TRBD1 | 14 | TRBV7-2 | TGTGCCAGCAGCTCCAGACAGGGGACCACTGAAGCTTTCTTT | CASSSRQGTTEAFF
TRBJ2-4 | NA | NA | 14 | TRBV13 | TGTGCCAGCAGCCCGACCGGGGACAATGGCATTCAGTACTTC | CASSPTGDNGIQYF
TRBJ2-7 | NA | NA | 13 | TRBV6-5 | TGTGCCAGCAGTTCCGGCAGGGGCCACGAGCAGTACTTC | CASSSGRGHEQYF
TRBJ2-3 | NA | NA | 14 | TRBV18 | TGTGCCAGCTCACTAACTAGTGAAACAGATACGCAGTATTTT | CASSLTSETDTQYF
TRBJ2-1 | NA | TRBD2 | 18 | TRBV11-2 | TGTGCCAGCAGCTTAGATCCGGGGGGACTAGCGGCTTACAATGAGCAGTTCTTC | CASSLDPGGLAAYNEQFF
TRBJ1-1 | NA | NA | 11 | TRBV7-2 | TGTGCCAGCAGCTTAGACGGTGAAGCTTTCTTT | CASSLDGEAFF
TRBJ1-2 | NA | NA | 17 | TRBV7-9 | TGTGCCAGCAGCGGGGGGCGGGGGGGATATTCTAACTATGGCTACACCTTC | CASSGGRGGYSNYGYTF
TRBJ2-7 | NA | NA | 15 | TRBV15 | TGTGCCACCAGCAGAGATGGATCCACAGTTTACGAGCAGTACTTC | CATSRDGSTVYEQYF
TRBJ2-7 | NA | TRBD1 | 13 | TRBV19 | TGTGCCAGTAGTATGGGACAGCCCTACGAGCAGTACTTC | CASSMGQPYEQYF
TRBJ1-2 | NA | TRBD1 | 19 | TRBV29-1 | TGCAGCGCCTGGAAGGACGCGGGGCCCAGGGGGCGAACTAACTATGGCTACACCTTC | CSAWKDAGPRGRTNYGYTF
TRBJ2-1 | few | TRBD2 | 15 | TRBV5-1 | TGCGCCAGCAGCTTGGATGTAGCGGGAGGAAATGAGCAGTTCTTC | CASSLDVAGGNEQFF
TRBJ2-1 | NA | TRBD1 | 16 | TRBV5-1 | TGCGCCAGCAGCCAGGGGACAGCCCCATCCTACAATGAGCAGTTCTTC | CASSQGTAPSYNEQFF
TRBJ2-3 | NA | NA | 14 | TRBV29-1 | TGCAGCGTTGGAATTGGCGGGGTCGGAGATACGCAGTATTTT | CSVGIGGVGDTQYF
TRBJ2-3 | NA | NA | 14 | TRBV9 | TGTGCCAGCAGCCGGGGCGGGGGCACAGATACGCAGTATTTT | CASSRGGGTDTQYF
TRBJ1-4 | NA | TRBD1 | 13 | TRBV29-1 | TGCAGCGTGAGGACAGGGGGCGTAGAAAAACTGTTTTTT | CSVRTGGVEKLFF
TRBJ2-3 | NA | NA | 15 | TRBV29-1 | TGCAGCGTTGAAGGGGTAGCGGAAAGCACAGATACGCAGTATTTT | CSVEGVAESTDTQYF
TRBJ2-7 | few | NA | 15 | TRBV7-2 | TGTGCCAGCAGCTCGGCGGAGGGCGGACCCTACGAGCAGTACTTC | CASSSAEGGPYEQYF
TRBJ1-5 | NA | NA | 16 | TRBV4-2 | TGTGCCAGCAGCCAAGAAGGGCAGGGGCTGGGTCAGCCCCAGCATTTT | CASSQEGQGLGQPQHF
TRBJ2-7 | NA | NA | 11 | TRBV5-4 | TGTGCCAGCAGTTACTCCCACGAGCAGTACTTC | CASSYSHEQYF
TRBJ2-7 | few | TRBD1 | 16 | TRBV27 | TGTGCCAGCAGTTTATTGACACAGGGGGTGGCCTACGAGCAGTACTTC | CASSLLTQGVAYEQYF
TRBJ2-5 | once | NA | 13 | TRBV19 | TGTGCCAGTAACGTGGGCAGGAAAGAGACCCAGTACTTC | CASNVGRKETQYF
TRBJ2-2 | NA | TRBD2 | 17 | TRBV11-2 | TGTGCCAGCAGCTTAGATATGACTAGCGGCAACACCGGGGAGCTGTTTTTT | CASSLDMTSGNTGELFF
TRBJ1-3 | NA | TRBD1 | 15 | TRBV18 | TGTGCCAGCGAAGTAGACAGGGGCTCTGGAAACACCATATATTTT | CASEVDRGSGNTIYF
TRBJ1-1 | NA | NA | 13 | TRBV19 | TGTGCCACCACAAGGCGGGTGAACACTGAAGCTTTCTTT | CATTRRVNTEAFF
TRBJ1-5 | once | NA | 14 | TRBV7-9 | TGTGCCAGCAGCTTAGGGGCAGTAAATCAGCCCCAGCATTTT | CASSLGAVNQPQHF
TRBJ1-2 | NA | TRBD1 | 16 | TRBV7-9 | TGTGCCAGCAGCACACAGGGGGCCACCCTAACTTATGGCTACACCTTC | CASSTQGATLTYGYTF
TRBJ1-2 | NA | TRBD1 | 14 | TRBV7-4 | TGTGCCAGCAGCCCCCCCGGGACAGGGGAAGGCTACACCTTC | CASSPPGTGEGYTF
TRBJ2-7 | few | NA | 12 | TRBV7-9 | TGTGCCAGCAGGCAGGTACACTACGAGCAGTACTTC | CASRQVHYEQYF
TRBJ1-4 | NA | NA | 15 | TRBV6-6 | TGTGCCAGCCTCTCGATGGGGGCCGTTGGTGAAAAACTGTTTTTT | CASLSMGAVGEKLFF
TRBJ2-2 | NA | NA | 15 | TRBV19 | TGTGCCAGTAGTATGGTCGGGGGTGGCACCGGGGAGCTGTTTTTT | CASSMVGGGTGELFF
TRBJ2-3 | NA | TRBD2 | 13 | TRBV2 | TGTGCCAGCATTCAGACGGGGGGAGATACGCAGTATTTT | CASIQTGGDTQYF
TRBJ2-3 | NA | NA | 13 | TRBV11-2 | TGTGCCAGCAGCACTAGAGGCACAGATACGCAGTATTTT | CASSTRGTDTQYF
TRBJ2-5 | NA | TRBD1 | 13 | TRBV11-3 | TGTGCCAGCAGCCACAGGGGGCCCGAGACCCAGTACTTC | CASSHRGPETQYF
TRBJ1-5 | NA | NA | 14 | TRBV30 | TGTGCCTGGACACCGATGAGGGGCAATCAGCCCCAGCATTTT | CAWTPMRGNQPQHF
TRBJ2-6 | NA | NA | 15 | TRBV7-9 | TGTGCCAGCAGCTTGGGGCCCTCTGGGGCCAACGTCCTGACTTTC | CASSLGPSGANVLTF
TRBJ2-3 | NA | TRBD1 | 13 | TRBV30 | TGTGCCTGGGGAACAGGGGGAGCAGATACGCAGTATTTT | CAWGTGGADTQYF
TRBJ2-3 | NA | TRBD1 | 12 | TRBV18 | TGTGCCAGCTCATCGGACAGGGATACGCAGTATTTT | CASSSDRDTQYF
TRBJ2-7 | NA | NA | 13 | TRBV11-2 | TGTGCCAGCAGCTCGGACAGCTCTCACGAGCAGTACTTC | CASSSDSSHEQYF
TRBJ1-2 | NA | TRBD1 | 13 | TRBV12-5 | TGTGCTAGTGGCACGCAGGGGGCGAATGGCTACACCTTC | CASGTQGANGYTF
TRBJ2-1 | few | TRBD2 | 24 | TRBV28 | TGTGCCAGCACCTCTCTTTGGAGCAGGGCGACTAGCGGGAGGCCCCCGGGCTCCTACAATGAGCAGTTCTTC | CASTSLWSRATSGRPPGSYNEQFF
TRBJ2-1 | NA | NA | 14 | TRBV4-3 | TGCGCCAGCAGCCAAGCACTAGAGAGAAATGAGCAGTTCTTC | CASSQALERNEQFF
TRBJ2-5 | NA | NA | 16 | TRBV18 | TGTGCCAGCTCACCAGGTTTAGTGAGGTCGAAAGAGACCCAGTACTTC | CASSPGLVRSKETQYF
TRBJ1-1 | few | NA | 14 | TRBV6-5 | TGTGCCAGCAGTTACGGCTCCCGGAACACTGAAGCTTTCTTT | CASSYGSRNTEAFF
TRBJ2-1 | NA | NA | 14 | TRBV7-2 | TGTGCCAGCAGCCCCCGGCAGGGGATCCATGAGCAGTTCTTC | CASSPRQGIHEQFF
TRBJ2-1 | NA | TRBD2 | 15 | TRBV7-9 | TGTGCCAGCAGCTTACTAGCGGGGGGGTACAATGAGCAGTTCTTC | CASSLLAGGYNEQFF
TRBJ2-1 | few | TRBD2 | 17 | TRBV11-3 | TGTGCCAGCAGCTTAGGGGAATCCGGACTAGCGTTTCGTGAGCAGTTCTTC | CASSLGESGLAFREQFF
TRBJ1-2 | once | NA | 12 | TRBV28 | TGTGCCAGCAGTTTACCCCCGGGGGGCTACACCTTC | CASSLPPGGYTF
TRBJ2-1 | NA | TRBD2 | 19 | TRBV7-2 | TGTGCCAGCAGCTTCCCGGGACTAGCGGGGGGGACCTCCTACAATGAGCAGTTCTTC | CASSFPGLAGGTSYNEQFF
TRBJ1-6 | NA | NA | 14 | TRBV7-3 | TGTGCCAGCAGCCCCGGAGGGGAGGGATCACCCCTCCACTTT | CASSPGGEGSPLHF
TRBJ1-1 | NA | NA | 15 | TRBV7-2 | TGTGCCAGCAGCTTAGTCGGCACAGGGAACACTGAAGCTTTCTTT | CASSLVGTGNTEAFF
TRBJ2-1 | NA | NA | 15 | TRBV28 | TGTGCCAGCAGTCCCAGGGGGGTTGCAAACAATGAGCAGTTCTTC | CASSPRGVANNEQFF
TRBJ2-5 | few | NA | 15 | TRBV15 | TGTGCCACCAGCTACTTCATCGGGGGTGGGGAGACCCAGTACTTC | CATSYFIGGGETQYF
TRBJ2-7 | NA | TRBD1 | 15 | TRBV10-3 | TGTGCCATCAGTGAGTCCAGGGGGCCTGGTTACGAGCAGTACTTC | CAISESRGPGYEQYF
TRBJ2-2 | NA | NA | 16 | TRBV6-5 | TGTGCCAGCAGTTATGAGGGTGGGACGGGGGCCGGGGAGCTGTTTTTT | CASSYEGGTGAGELFF
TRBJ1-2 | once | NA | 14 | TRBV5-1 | TGCGCCAGCAGCTTGGCCGGGACACCGGATGGCTACACCTTC | CASSLAGTPDGYTF